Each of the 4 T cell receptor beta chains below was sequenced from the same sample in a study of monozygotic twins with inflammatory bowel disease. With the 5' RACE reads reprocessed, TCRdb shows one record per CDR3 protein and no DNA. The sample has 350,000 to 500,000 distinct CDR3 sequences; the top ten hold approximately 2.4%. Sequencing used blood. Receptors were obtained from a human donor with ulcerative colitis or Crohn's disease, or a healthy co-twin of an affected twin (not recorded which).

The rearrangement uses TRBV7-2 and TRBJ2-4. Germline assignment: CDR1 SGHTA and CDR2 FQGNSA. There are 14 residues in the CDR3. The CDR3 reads CASSLGHTKNIQYF.

This chain's CDR3 is CASSQGGGGDGYTF. J is TRBJ1-2 and V is TRBV4-2; TCRdb lists TRBD1, though no DNA is available to test this call. From germline, CDR1 is LGHNA and CDR2 YNFKEQ. The CDR3 has 14 amino acids.

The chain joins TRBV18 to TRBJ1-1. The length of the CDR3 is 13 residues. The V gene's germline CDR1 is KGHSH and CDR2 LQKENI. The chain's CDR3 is CASSPATQAEAFF. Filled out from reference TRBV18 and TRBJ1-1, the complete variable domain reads NAGVMQNPRHLVRRRGQEARLRCSPMKGHSHVYWYRQLPEEGLKFMVYLQKENIIDESGMPKERFSAEFPKEGPSILRIQQVVRGDSAAYFCASSPATQAEAFFGQGTRLTVV.

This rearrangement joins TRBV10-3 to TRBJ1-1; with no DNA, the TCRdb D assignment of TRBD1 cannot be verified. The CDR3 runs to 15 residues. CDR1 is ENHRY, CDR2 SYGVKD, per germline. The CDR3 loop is CAISELQGRNTEAFF.